This TCR beta chain was captured in a study of T-cell memory formation after mild COVID-19. About the research overall: In these data, TCR clusters were largely donor specific.

CDR1 and CDR2 (germline): MNHEY, SVGEGT. The CDR3 is 14 residues long. The V gene end was trimmed by 8 bases and the J gene end by 6 bases; junction bases not matched to a gene: 9. Study-level findings and limits: CM and EM subsets held most contracting CD4+ clones; EMRA held CD8+ ones. Detection of some responders pre-infection suggested pre-existing cross-reactive memory T cells participated.

Using its own MiXCR run on the 5' RACE reads, TCRdb lists one record per CDR3 protein. The sample has fewer than 350,000 distinct CDR3 sequences, less than 20% seen once. This clonotype was seen a few times. Its antigen is still unknown. The clonotype originates from a man aged 18 to 30 who had mild COVID-19 (a few samples of this study predate the infection). Cell type and time point are not known. The chain recombines TRBV6-2 or TRBV6-3 with TRBJ2-3; 9 bases map to TRBD1. The sample consisted of PBMCs or a T cell subset sorted from them (not recorded which). The CDR3 DNA reads as TGTGCCAGCGCCCGGACAGGGGAAGGGGATACGCAGTATTTT. It specifies CASARTGEGDTQYF.